A selection of T cell receptor beta chains follows, all from one sample in a study of blood T cell repertoires in COVID-19. Here immunoSEQ multiplex PCR was the method, and the copy in TCRdb shows in-frame clones only, minus some. The profile covers some 260,000 clones, with around 90% appearing a single time and roughly 10% taken by the ten largest. Sequences were obtained from peripheral blood. The receptors stem from a woman between 65 and 79 years old with COVID-19, enrolled during active disease. Both conserved end residues are part of each CDR3. A D gene is named only where the DNA matches it firmly. The size of a clone is reported for some rows only, either as once, few or many, or as a class for expanded clones.

d_call j_call v_call clone_size cdr3_nt cdr3_aa
NA TRBJ1-1 TRBV5-5 NA TGTGCCAGCAGCTCTTTCCAGGGCACTGAAGCTTTCTTT CASSSFQGTEAFF
NA TRBJ2-1 TRBV21-1 NA TGTGCCAGCAGCAAAGGGGAGGGGGTAAACAATGAGCAGTTCTTC CASSKGEGVNNEQFF
NA TRBJ2-1 TRBV5-1 NA TGCGCCAGCAGCTCCCAGTTTAATGAGCAGTTCTTC CASSSQFNEQFF
NA TRBJ1-2 TRBV6-7 few TGTGCCAGCAGTTCCAGGGATACAGTGTGGCAGGGCGACGATACTAACTATGGCTACACCTTC CASSSRDTVWQGDDTNYGYTF
TRBD2 TRBJ2-1 TRBV18 NA TGTGCCAGCTCACCAGGGAGCGGGAGGCACAATGAGCAGTTCTTC CASSPGSGRHNEQFF
TRBD1 TRBJ1-2 TRBV4-2 NA TGTGCCAGCAGCCAAGAAGGGACAGGTTTAGGTGGCTACACCTTC CASSQEGTGLGGYTF
NA TRBJ2-5 TRBV14 once TGTGCCAGCAGCCAAGGCAGACAAGAGACCCAGTACTTC CASSQGRQETQYF
NA TRBJ1-1 TRBV11-2 NA TGTGCCAGCAGCCCGAGGACAGCTTTGAACACTGAAGCTTTCTTT CASSPRTALNTEAFF
NA TRBJ1-4 TRBV28 NA TGTGCCAGCACCCCATCCGGGGGAGTTGAAAAACTGTTTTTT CASTPSGGVEKLFF
TRBD1 TRBJ2-7 TRBV9 NA TGTGCCAGCAGCGTTGGACAGGGGTACTACGAGCAGTACTTC CASSVGQGYYEQYF
NA TRBJ1-2 TRBV2 NA TGTGCCAGCAGTTCGCCCGGGACTCCTAAAACGCGTGGCTACACCTTC CASSSPGTPKTRGYTF
TRBD1 TRBJ1-5 TRBV30 NA TGTGCCTGGAGTCCGTCCCGGGACAGGGCCGATCAGCCCCAGCATTTT CAWSPSRDRADQPQHF
NA TRBJ1-5 TRBV12-5 NA TGTGCTAGTGGCCCGGGGGTTGGCAATCAGCCCCAGCATTTT CASGPGVGNQPQHF
NA TRBJ1-6 TRBV6-2/TRBV6-3 NA TGTGCCAGCAGTTACCCAGGAGGGGTCACTAATTCACCCCTCCACTTT CASSYPGGVTNSPLHF
NA TRBJ1-2 TRBV5-4 once TGTGCCGTACAGGAGGGAATTGAAGGCTACACCTTC CAVQEGIEGYTF
TRBD1 TRBJ1-6 TRBV6-5 NA TGTGCCAGCAGTACCCAGGGACAGTTTAATTCACCCCTCCACTTT CASSTQGQFNSPLHF
TRBD1 TRBJ2-3 TRBV7-2 once TGTGCCAGCAGCTTGGACAGGGGGACAGATACGCAGTATTTT CASSLDRGTDTQYF
TRBD1 TRBJ1-5 TRBV28 NA TGTGCCAGCAGTCGGACAGGGGGCAATCAGCCCCAGCATTTT CASSRTGGNQPQHF
TRBD1 TRBJ2-3 TRBV5-1 NA TGCGCCAGCAGTACCGGGACAGTCACAGATACGCAGTATTTT CASSTGTVTDTQYF
TRBD1 TRBJ2-3 TRBV7-3 NA TGTGCCAGCAGCCCGGGACAGGGGGCCGATACGCAGTATTTT CASSPGQGADTQYF
TRBD1 TRBJ1-1 TRBV7-9 NA TGTGCCAGCAGCCCTCCCCCCGGGACAGGGCCTAATGTGGCTTTCTTT CASSPPPGTGPNVAFF
NA TRBJ2-2 TRBV5-6 NA TGTGCCAGCAGCTTGGGAGCGGCGGCCGGGAGTTCCGGGGAGCTGTTTTTT CASSLGAAAGSSGELFF
TRBD2 TRBJ2-3 TRBV29-1 NA TGCAGCGGGCAGGTGGCGACTAGCGGGAGAAAGGGGACGCAGTATTTT CSGQVATSGRKGTQYF
TRBD2 TRBJ2-3 TRBV27 NA TGTGCCAGCAGTTTAGGGGCGGGAGCGTTGAGGACAGATACGCAGTATTTT CASSLGAGALRTDTQYF
NA TRBJ2-5 TRBV5-6 NA TGTGCCAGCAGCATAGAAGAGACCCAGTACTTC CASSIEETQYF
TRBD2 TRBJ2-7 TRBV2 NA TGTGCCAGCACCATGGGACTAGCGCTCTCCTACGAGCAGTACTTC CASTMGLALSYEQYF
NA TRBJ1-3 TRBV10-3 NA TGTGCCATCAGTGAGCGGGCGACAGGCTCTGGAAACACCATATATTTT CAISERATGSGNTIYF
NA TRBJ2-3 TRBV30 NA TGTGCCTGGAGTCCCGCGAGCGGGAGCACAGATACGCAGTATTTT CAWSPASGSTDTQYF
NA TRBJ2-7 TRBV4-1 NA TGCGCCAGCAGCCCTATCCGGACAGCGAGCTCCTACGAGCAGTACTTC CASSPIRTASSYEQYF
TRBD1 TRBJ1-1 TRBV18 few TGTGCCAGCTCACCACCGACAGGGATGAACACTGAAGCTTTCTTT CASSPPTGMNTEAFF
TRBD2 TRBJ2-1 TRBV5-1 few TGCGCCAGCAGCCTATTGATCCTAGCGGGAGGGCCCAATGAGCAGTTCTTC CASSLLILAGGPNEQFF
NA TRBJ1-6 TRBV7-9 NA TGTGCCAGCAACGAGGTGAATTCACCCCTCCACTTT CASNEVNSPLHF
TRBD1 TRBJ1-3 TRBV7-2 few TGTGCCAGCAGCCCCTGGACAGGGAATGGAAACACCATATATTTT CASSPWTGNGNTIYF
NA TRBJ2-2 TRBV19 NA TGTGCCAGTTCAAAGGAGGTCGCGGGTACCGGGGAGCTGTTTTTT CASSKEVAGTGELFF
TRBD1 TRBJ1-3 TRBV28 NA TGTGCCAGCAGTCGACAGGGAATCTCTGGAAACACCATATATTTT CASSRQGISGNTIYF
TRBD1 TRBJ1-5 TRBV5-1 NA TGCGCCAGCAGCTCGGGGGACAGGGGTCAGCCCCAGCATTTT CASSSGDRGQPQHF
TRBD2 TRBJ2-1 TRBV2 NA TGTGCCAGCAATGGCCTAGCGGGAGGGCTGAATGAGCAGTTCTTC CASNGLAGGLNEQFF
TRBD2 TRBJ2-1 TRBV28 NA TGTGCCAGCAGTTTGCCGGCGGGAGGCAGCTCCTACAATGAGCAGTTCTTC CASSLPAGGSSYNEQFF
NA TRBJ1-2 TRBV3-1/TRBV3-2 NA TGTGCCAGCAGCCAAGAGGGCACTAACTATGGCTACACCTTC CASSQEGTNYGYTF
NA TRBJ1-1 TRBV18 once TGTGCCAGCTCCCCGACAGAAAGTACTGAAGCTTTCTTT CASSPTESTEAFF